This TCR beta chain was identified during a study of blood T cell repertoires in COVID-19. The method was immunoSEQ multiplex PCR; TCRdb's version includes in-frame clones alone and lacks a portion of them. This table has roughly 570,000 clones, 70% to 90% appearing once. Germline CDR1 is MNHEY and CDR2 is SVGAGI. V was pared by 6 bases and J by 8 bases, with 19 bases between. This CDR3 is 15 amino acids long. This receptor was taken from a woman between 50 and 59 years old with COVID-19, enrolled during active disease. This chain joins TRBV6-5 and TRBJ1-4; D is unresolved. Sample: peripheral blood. For the CDR3, the DNA is TGTGCCAGCAGCCAGGTGGGAGGCCAATGGGAAAAACTGTTTTTT. Its protein is CASSQVGGQWEKLFF.